The entry below gives a single T cell receptor (beta chain) sequence along with its context. Clones were read by immunoSEQ multiplex PCR, and TCRdb kept only the in-frame ones, dropping some. The sample has about 48,000 clones; 80% to 90% are singletons. The sample belongs to a study of T cell responses to AZD1222 COVID-19 vaccine. The CDR3 is 15 amino acids. V lost 3 bases to trimming and J lost 1 base, with 9 bases between them. In germline, CDR1 is KGHSH, CDR2 LQKENI. The clonotype originates from an adult who received the AZD1222 COVID-19 vaccine. The chain combines TRBV18 with TRBJ2-2; tentatively, D is TRBD1 (5 bases). Sequencing was performed on peripheral blood, taken 28 days after the second AZD1222 dose. The CDR3 spells CASSPRQMNTGELFF. CDR3 sequence (DNA): TGTGCCAGCTCACCCCGACAGATGAACACCGGGGAGCTGTTTTTT.